One sample yielded the 2 T cell receptor beta chains listed below, sequenced in a study of shared clonotypes between healthy human individuals. The protocol was immunoSEQ multiplex PCR, while the TCRdb copy is restricted to in-frame clones and leaves out a portion. Of some 2.1 million clones in the sample, 85% to 95% were seen once. CD45RO-negative, CCR7-positively selected cells formed the naive CD8 fraction, excluding terminally differentiated effector memory CD45RA+ cells. Sequencing used naive CD8+ T cells sorted from blood. The source of these receptors is a young man in good health.

The V call is TRBV27, the J call TRBJ2-7; 9 bases match TRBD1. Germline V lookup: CDR1 MNHEY, CDR2 SMNVEV (reference sequence). This CDR3 contains 16 residues. V dropped 5 bases and J dropped 5; count of bases not matched to a gene: 13. The CDR3 region has the DNA TGTGCCAGCAGTGTAGGGACAGGGATGGGCTGGGACGAGCAGTACTTC. Amino acid sequence: CASSVGTGMGWDEQYF.

The J gene is TRBJ2-7, the V gene TRBV7-8; D is unresolved. Germline-derived CDR1 and CDR2 are SGHVS and FQNEAQ. V lost 6 bases and J 6 bases, leaving 12 bases between the germline ends. CDR3 length: 12 residues. CDR3 sequence reads: CASSPFTGEQYF. The CDR3 DNA reads TGTGCCAGCAGTCCATTTACGGGCGAGCAGTACTTC.